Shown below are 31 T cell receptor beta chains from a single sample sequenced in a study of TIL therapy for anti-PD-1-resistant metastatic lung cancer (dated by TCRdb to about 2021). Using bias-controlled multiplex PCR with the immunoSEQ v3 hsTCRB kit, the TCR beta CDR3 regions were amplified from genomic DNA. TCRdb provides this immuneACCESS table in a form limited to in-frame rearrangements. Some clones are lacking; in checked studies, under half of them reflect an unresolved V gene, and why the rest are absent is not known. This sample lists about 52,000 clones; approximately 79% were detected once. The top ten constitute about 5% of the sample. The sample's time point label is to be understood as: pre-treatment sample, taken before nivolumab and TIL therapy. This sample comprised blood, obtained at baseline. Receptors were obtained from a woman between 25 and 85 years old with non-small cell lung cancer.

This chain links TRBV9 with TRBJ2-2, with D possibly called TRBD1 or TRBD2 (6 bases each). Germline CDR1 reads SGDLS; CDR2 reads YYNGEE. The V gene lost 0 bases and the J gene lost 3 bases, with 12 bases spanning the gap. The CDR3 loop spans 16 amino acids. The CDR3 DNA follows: TGTGCCAGCAGCGTAGTCGGGGGCGCGTACACCGGGGAGCTGTTTTTT. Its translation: CASSVVGGAYTGELFF.

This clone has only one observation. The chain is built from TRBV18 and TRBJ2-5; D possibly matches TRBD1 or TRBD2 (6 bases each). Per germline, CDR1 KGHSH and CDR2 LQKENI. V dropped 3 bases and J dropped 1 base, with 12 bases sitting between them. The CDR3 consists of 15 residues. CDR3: CASSPGAGPQETQYF. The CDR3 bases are TGTGCCAGCTCACCGGGGGCGGGACCCCAAGAGACCCAGTACTTC.

The CDR3 reads CASSIIEVGQPQHF. In DNA form, the CDR3 reads TGTGCCAGTAGTATTATCGAGGTGGGTCAGCCCCAGCATTTT. The J gene is TRBJ1-5, the V gene TRBV19; D not resolved. V was cut by 3 bases and J by 6 bases, with 12 bases left in between. The germline V gene has CDR1 LNHDA and CDR2 SQIVND (reference sequence). This CDR3 is built from 14 residues.

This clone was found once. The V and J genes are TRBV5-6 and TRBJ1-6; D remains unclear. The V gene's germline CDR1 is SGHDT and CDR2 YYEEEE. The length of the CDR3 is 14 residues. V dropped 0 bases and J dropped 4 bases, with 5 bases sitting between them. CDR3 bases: TGTGCCAGCAGCTTGGGACGGTATAATTCACCCCTCCACTTT. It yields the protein CASSLGRYNSPLHF.

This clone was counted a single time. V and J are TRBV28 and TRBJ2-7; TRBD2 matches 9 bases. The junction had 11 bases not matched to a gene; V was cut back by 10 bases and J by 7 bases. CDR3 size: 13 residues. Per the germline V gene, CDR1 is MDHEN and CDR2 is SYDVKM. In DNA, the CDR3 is TGTGCCATCCTGACTAGCGGCTCCCAGGAGCAGTACTTC. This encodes CAILTSGSQEQYF.

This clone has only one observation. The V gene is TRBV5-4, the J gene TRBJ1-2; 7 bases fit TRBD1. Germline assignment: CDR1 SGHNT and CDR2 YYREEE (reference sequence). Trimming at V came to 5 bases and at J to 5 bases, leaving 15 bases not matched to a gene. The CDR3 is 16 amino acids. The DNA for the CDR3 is TGTGCCAGCAGGATGACAGGGTTTTCATCAGGTTATGGCTACACCTTC. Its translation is CASRMTGFSSGYGYTF.

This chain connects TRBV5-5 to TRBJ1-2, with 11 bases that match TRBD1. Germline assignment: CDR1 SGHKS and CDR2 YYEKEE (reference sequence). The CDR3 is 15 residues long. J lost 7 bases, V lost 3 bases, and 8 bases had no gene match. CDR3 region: CASSSDPGQGGGYTF. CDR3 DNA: TGTGCCAGCAGCTCCGATCCGGGACAGGGGGGTGGCTACACCTTC.

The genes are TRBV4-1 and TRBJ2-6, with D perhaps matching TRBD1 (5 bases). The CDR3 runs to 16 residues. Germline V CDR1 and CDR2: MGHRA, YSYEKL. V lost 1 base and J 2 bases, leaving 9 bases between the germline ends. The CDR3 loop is CASSQVGRAGANVLTF. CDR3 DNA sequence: TGCGCCAGCAGCCAAGTAGGCAGGGCTGGGGCCAACGTCCTGACTTTC.

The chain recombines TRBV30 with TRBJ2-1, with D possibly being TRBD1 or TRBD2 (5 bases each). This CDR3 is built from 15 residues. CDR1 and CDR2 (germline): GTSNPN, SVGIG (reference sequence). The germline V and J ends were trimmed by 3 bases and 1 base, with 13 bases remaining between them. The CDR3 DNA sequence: TGTGCCTGGAGCCTCGGGGACGTATCCTACAATGAGCAGTTCTTC. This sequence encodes CAWSLGDVSYNEQFF.

The CDR3 here is CASSPRAQGDYEQYF. CDR3 DNA: TGTGCCAGCTCACCACGCGCACAGGGGGACTACGAGCAGTACTTC. The V and J genes are TRBV18 and TRBJ2-7, with TRBD1 identical over 8 bases. This CDR3 contains 15 residues. Germline V gives CDR1 KGHSH, CDR2 LQKENI. V lost 1 base and J lost 3; bases outside the gene matches: 5.

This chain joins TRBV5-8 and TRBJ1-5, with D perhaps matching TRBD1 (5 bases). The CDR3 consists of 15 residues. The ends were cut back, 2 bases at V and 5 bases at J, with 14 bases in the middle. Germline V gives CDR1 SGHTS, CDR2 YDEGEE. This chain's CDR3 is CASSFSASGDQPQHF. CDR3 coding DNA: TGTGCCAGCAGCTTCTCGGCCTCGGGGGATCAGCCCCAGCATTTT.

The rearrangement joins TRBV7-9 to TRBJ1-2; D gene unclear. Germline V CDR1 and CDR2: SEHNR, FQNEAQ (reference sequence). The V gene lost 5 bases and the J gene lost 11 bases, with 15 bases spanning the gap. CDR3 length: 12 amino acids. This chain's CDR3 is CASSATLGVYTF. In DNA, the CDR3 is TGTGCCAGCAGCGCGACCCTTGGGGTGTACACCTTC.

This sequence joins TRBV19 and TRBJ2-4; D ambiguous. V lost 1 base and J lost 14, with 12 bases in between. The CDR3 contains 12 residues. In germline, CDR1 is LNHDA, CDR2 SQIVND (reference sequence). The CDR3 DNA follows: TGTGCCAGTAGTATAGGTGCTACCCCCGAGTACTTC. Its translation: CASSIGATPEYF.

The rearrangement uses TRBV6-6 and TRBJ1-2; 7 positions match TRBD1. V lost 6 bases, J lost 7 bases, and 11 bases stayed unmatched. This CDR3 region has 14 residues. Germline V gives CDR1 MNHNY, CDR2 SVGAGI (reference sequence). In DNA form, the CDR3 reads TGTGCCAGCAGCAATTCAGACAGGGAGGGTGGCTACACCTTC. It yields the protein CASSNSDREGGYTF.

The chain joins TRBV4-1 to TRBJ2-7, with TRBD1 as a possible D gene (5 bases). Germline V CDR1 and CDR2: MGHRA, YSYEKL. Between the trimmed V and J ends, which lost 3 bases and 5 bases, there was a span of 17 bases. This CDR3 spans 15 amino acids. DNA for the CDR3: TGCGCCAGCAGCCATCCGAAAGGGGCGCGGAACGAGCAGTACTTC. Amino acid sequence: CASSHPKGARNEQYF.

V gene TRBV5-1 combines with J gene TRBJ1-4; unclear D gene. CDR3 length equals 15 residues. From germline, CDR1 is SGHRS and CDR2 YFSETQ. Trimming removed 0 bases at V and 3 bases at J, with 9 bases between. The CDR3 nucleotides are TGCGCCAGCAGCTTGGCAACAGCGCCTAATGAAAAACTGTTTTTT. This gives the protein CASSLATAPNEKLFF.

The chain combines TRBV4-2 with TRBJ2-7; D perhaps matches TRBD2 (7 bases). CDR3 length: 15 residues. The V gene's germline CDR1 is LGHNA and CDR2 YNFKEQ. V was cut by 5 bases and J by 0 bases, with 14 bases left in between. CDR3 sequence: CASSKGGGSSYEQYF. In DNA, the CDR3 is TGTGCCAGCAGCAAAGGGGGGGGCAGCTCCTACGAGCAGTACTTC.

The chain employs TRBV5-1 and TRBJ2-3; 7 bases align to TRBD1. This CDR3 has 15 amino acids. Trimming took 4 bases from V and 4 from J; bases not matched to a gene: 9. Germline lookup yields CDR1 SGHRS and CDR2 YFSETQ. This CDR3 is CASSDYRGRADTQYF. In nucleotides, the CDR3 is TGCGCCAGCAGCGACTACAGGGGAAGGGCAGATACGCAGTATTTT.

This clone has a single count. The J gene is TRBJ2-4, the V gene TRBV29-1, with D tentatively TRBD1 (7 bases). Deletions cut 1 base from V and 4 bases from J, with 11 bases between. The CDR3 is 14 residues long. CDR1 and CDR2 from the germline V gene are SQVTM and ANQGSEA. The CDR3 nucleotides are TGCAGCGTTGAAGCAGGGGGGAAGAAAAACATTCAGTACTTC. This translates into CSVEAGGKKNIQYF.

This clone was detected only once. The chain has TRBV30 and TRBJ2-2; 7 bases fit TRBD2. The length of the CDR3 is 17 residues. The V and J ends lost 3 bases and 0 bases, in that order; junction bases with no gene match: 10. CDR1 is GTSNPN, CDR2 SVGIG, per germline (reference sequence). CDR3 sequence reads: CAWRRRGSFANTGELFF. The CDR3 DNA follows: TGTGCCTGGAGGCGGCGGGGGTCCTTCGCGAACACCGGGGAGCTGTTTTTT.

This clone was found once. CDR3 DNA: TGTGCCAGCAGCTTGCGGTGGTCGGCTGAAAAACTGTTTTTT. Encoded protein: CASSLRWSAEKLFF. This rearrangement joins TRBV5-8 to TRBJ1-4; D call uncertain. The V gene's germline CDR1 is SGHTS and CDR2 YDEGEE. V was pared by 1 base and J by 7 bases, with 11 bases between. This CDR3 is built from 14 residues.

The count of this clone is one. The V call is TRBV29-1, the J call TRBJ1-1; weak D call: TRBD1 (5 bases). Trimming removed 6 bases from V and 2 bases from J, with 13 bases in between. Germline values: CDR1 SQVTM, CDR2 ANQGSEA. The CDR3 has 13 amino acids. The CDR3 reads CSVKRGRNTEAFF. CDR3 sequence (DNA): TGCAGCGTCAAAAGGGGTCGCAACACTGAAGCTTTCTTT.

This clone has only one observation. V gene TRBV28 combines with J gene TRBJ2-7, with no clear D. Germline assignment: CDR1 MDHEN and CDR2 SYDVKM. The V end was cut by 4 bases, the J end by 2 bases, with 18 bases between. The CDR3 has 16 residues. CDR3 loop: CASSSSQALYPYEQYF. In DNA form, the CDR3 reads TGTGCCAGCAGTTCAAGCCAAGCTCTGTACCCCTACGAGCAGTACTTC.

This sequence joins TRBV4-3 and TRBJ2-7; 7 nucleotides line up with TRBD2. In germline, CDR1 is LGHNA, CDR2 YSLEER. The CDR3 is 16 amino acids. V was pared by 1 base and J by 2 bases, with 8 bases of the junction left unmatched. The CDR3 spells CASSQVPYSGTYEQYF. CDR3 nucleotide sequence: TGCGCCAGCAGCCAAGTCCCCTACAGCGGGACCTACGAGCAGTACTTC.

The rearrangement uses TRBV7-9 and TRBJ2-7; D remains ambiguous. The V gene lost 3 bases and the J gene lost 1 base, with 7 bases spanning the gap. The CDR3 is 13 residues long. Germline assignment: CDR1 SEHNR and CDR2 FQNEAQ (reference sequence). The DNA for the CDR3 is TGTGCCAGCAGCTTTGGCTTTTCCTACGAGCAGTACTTC. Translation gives CASSFGFSYEQYF.

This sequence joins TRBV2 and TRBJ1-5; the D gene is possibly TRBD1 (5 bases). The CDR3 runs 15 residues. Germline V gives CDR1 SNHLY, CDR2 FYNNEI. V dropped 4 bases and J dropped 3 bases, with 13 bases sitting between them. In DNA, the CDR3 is TGTGCCAGCAGTGGGGACGTGGTGGACAATCAGCCCCAGCATTTT. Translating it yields CASSGDVVDNQPQHF.

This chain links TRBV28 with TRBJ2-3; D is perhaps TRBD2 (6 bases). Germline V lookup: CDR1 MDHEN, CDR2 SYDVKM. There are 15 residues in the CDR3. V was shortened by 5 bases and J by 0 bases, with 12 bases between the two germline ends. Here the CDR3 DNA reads TGTGCCAGCAGTGGCGGGGATATTAGCACAGATACGCAGTATTTT. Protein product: CASSGGDISTDTQYF.

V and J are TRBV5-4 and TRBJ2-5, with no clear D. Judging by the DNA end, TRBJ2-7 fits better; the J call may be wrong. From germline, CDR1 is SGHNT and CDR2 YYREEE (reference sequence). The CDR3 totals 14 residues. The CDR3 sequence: CASSPLSSSYEQYF. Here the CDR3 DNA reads TGTGCCAGCAGCCCACTCAGTTCCTCCTACGAGCAGTACTTC.

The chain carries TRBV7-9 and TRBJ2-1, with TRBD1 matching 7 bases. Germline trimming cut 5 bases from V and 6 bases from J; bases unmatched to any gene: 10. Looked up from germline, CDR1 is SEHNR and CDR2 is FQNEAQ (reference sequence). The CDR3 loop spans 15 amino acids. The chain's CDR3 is CASSPNGTVRNEQFF. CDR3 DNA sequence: TGTGCCAGCAGCCCGAACGGGACAGTCCGCAATGAGCAGTTCTTC.

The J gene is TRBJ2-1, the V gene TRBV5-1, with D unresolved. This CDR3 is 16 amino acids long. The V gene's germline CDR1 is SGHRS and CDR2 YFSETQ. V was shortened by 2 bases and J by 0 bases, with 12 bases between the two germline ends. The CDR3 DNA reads TGCGCCAGCAGCTTCCCCACTCTGAGCTCCTACAATGAGCAGTTCTTC. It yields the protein CASSFPTLSSYNEQFF.

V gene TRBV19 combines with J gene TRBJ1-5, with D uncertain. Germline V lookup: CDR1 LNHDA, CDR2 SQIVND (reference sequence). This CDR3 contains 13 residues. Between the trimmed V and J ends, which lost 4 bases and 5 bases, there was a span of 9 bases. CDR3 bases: TGTGCCAGTAGTAAGGACGGCGATCAGCCCCAGCATTTT. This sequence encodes CASSKDGDQPQHF.